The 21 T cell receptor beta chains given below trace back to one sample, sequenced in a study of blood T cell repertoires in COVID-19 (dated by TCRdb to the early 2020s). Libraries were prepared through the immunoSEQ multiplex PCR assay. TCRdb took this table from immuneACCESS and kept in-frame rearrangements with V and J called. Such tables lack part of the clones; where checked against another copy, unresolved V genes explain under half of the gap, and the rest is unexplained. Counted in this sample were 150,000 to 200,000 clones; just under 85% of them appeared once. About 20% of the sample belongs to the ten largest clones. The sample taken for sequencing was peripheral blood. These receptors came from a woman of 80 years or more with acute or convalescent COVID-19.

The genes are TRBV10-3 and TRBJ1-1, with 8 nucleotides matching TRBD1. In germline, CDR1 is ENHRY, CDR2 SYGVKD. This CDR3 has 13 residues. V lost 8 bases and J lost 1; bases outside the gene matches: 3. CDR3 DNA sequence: TGTGCCATCGGGACAGGAGGGAACACTGAAGCTTTCTTT. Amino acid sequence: CAIGTGGNTEAFF.

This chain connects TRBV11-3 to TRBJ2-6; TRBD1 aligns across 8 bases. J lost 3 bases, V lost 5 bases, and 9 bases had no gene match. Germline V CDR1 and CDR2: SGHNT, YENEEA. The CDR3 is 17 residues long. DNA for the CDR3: TGTGCCAGCAGCCCCGGGACAGGTGGTAGTGGGGCCAACGTCCTGACTTTC. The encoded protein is CASSPGTGGSGANVLTF.

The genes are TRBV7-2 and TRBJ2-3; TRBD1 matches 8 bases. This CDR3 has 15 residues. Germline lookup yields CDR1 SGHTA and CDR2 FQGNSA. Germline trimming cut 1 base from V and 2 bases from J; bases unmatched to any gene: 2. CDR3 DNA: TGTGCCAGCAGCTTAGGACAGGGGTTCACAGATACGCAGTATTTT. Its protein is CASSLGQGFTDTQYF.

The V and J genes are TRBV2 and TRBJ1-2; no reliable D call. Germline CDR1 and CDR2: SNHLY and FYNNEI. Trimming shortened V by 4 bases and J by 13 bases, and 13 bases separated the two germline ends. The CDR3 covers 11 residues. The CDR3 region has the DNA TGTGCCAGCAGTGGCGTGGGAGTTCGCACCTTC. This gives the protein CASSGVGVRTF. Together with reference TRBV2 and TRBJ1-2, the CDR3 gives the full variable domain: EPEVTQTPSHQVTQMGQEVILRCVPISNHLYFYWYRQILGQKVEFLVSFYNNEISEKSEIFDDQFSVERPDGSNFTLKIRSTKLEDSAMYFCASSGVGVRTFGSGTRLTVV.

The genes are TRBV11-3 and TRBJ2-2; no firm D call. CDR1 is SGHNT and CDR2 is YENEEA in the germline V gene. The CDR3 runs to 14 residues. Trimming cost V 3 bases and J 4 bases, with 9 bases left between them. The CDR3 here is CASSLGSTTGELFF. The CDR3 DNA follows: TGTGCCAGCAGCTTGGGTAGCACCACCGGGGAGCTGTTTTTT.

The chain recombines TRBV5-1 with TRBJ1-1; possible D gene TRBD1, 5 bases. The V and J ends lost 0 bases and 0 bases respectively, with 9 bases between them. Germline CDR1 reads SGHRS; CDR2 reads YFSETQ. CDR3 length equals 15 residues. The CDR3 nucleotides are TGCGCCAGCAGCTTGGCCGGGGGGTTGAACACTGAAGCTTTCTTT. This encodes CASSLAGGLNTEAFF.

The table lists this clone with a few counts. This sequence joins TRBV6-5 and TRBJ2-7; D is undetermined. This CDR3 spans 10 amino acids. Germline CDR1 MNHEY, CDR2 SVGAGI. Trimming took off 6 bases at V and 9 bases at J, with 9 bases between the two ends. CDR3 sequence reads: CASSDSMQYF. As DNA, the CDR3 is TGTGCCAGCAGCGACTCGATGCAGTACTTC.

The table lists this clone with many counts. In DNA, the CDR3 is TGTGCCACCAGTGATACAGGGGTCTACAATGAGCAGTTCTTC. Protein product: CATSDTGVYNEQFF. The V and J genes are TRBV24-1 and TRBJ2-1, with 7 positions matching TRBD1. V lost 3 bases, J lost 3 bases, and 1 base stayed unmatched. The CDR3 extends over 14 amino acids. CDR1 and CDR2 from the germline V gene are KGHDR and SFDVKD.

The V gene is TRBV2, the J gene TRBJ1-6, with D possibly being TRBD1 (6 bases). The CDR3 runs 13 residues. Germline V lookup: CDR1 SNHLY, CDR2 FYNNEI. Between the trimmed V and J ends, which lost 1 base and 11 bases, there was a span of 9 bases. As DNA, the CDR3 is TGTGCCAGCAGTGAAGGGACAGCCACACCCCTCCACTTT. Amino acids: CASSEGTATPLHF.

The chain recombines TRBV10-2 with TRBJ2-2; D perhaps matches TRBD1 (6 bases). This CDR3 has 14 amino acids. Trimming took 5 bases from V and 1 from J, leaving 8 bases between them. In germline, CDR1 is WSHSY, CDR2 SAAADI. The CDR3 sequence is CASSTGRNTGELFF. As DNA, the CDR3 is TGCGCCAGCAGTACAGGGAGGAACACCGGGGAGCTGTTTTTT.

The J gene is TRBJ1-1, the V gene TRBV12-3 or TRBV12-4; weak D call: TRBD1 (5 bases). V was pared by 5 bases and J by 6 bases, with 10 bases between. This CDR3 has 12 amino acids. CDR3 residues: CASSRGMPEAFF. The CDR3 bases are TGTGCCAGCAGTCGGGGGATGCCTGAAGCTTTCTTT.

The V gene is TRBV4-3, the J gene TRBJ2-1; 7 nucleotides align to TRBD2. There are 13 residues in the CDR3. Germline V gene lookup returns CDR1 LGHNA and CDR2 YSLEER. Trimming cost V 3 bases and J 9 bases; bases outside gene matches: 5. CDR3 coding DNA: TGCGCCAGCAGCCAGGGGAGGGGTCTTGAGCAGTTCTTC. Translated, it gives CASSQGRGLEQFF.

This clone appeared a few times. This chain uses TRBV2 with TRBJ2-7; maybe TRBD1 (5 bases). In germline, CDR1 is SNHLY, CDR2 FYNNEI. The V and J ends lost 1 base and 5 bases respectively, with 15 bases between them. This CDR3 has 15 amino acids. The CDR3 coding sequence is TGTGCCAGCAGTGAAGGGCGCGTCAGGGCCCACGAGCAGTACTTC. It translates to CASSEGRVRAHEQYF.

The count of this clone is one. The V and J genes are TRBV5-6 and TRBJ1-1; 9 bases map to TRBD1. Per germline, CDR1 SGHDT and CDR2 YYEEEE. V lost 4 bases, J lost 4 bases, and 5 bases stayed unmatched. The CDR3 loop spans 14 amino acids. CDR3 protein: CASSGDRAGTEAFF. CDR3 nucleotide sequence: TGTGCCAGCAGCGGGGACAGGGCGGGCACTGAAGCTTTCTTT.

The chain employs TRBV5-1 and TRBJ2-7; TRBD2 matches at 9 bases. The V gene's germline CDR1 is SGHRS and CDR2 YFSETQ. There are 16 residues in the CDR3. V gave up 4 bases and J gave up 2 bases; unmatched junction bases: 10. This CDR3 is CASSPGLSGGAYEQYF. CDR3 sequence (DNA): TGCGCCAGCAGCCCTGGCCTTAGCGGGGGAGCCTACGAGCAGTACTTC.

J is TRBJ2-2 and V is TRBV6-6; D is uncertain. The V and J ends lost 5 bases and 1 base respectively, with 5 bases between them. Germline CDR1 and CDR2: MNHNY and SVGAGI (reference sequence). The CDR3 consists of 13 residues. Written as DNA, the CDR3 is TGTGCCAGCAGTCCGAGGAACACCGGGGAGCTGTTTTTT. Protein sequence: CASSPRNTGELFF.

CDR3 nucleotides: TGCAGCGTTGACAGGGGGCTAGGGAAGACCCAGTACTTC. It is translated as CSVDRGLGKTQYF. The rearrangement joins TRBV29-1 to TRBJ2-5; 8 bases agree with TRBD1. Trimming removed 3 bases from V and 6 bases from J; junction bases left unmatched: 6. The germline V gene encodes CDR1 SQVTM and CDR2 ANQGSEA. The CDR3 is 13 residues long.

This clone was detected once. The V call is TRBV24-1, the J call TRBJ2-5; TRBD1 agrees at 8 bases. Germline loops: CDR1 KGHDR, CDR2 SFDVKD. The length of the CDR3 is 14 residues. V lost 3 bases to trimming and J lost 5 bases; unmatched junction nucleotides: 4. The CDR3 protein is CATSDAGGGETQYF. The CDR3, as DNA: TGTGCCACCAGTGATGCAGGGGGCGGGGAGACCCAGTACTTC.

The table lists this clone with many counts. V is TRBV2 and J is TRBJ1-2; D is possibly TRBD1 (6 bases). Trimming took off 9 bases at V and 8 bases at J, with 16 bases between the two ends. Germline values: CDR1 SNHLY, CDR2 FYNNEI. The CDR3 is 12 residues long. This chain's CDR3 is CASEGGTWGYTF. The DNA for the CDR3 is TGTGCCAGTGAGGGGGGGACTTGGGGCTACACCTTC.

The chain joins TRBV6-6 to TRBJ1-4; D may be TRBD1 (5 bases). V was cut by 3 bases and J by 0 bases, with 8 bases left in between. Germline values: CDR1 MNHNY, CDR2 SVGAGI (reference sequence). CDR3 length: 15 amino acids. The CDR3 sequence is CASSYTGSTNEKLFF. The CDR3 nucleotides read TGTGCCAGCAGTTATACAGGCTCAACTAATGAAAAACTGTTTTTT.

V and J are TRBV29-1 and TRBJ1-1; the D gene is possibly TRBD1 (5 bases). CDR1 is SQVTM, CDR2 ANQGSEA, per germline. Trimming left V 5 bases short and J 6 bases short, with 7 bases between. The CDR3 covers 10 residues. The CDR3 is CSVLGPEAFF. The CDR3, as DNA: TGCAGCGTTCTGGGGCCTGAAGCTTTCTTT.